These T cell receptor beta chains were read from a single sample in a study of post-analysis software for immune sequencing data. TCRdb re-derived calls from the PCR reads in MiXCR, one entry per CDR3 protein. The data contain around 700,000 distinct CDR3 sequences, approximately 59% of them singletons. The sequenced sample consisted of blood. These receptors were collected from a girl aged 2 to 10 with multiple sclerosis. Both conserved end residues are part of each CDR3. A D gene is named only where the DNA matches it firmly. Expanded clones are given a class, and other clones once, few, many or no size at all.

d_call clone_size j_call v_call cdr3_nt cdr3_aa
- few TRBJ1-6 TRBV27 TGTGCCAGCAGTATCCAATGGAATTCACCCCTCCACTTT CASSIQWNSPLHF
- many TRBJ2-5 TRBV4-2 TGTGCCAGCAGCCAATCCGGGGGAGGCGATGGGAAAGAGACCCAGTACTTC CASSQSGGGDGKETQYF
TRBD2 - TRBJ2-5 TRBV7-2 TGTGCCAGCAGCTTATATCCCCGTCGAGGACTAGCCGAGACCCAGTACTTC CASSLYPRRGLAETQYF
TRBD1 - TRBJ2-1 TRBV12-3/TRBV12-4 TGTGCCAGCAACACGGGGACAGGGGTAGATGAGCAGTTCTTC CASNTGTGVDEQFF
- - TRBJ2-7 TRBV10-2 TGCGCCAGTTCATCGGGAGACAGCTTCTCCTACGAGCAGTACTTC CASSSGDSFSYEQYF
TRBD2 - TRBJ2-7 TRBV5-1 TGCGCCAGCAGCTTGGGTAGCGGGAGGCTTTCCTACGAGCAGTACTTC CASSLGSGRLSYEQYF
- - TRBJ2-3 TRBV11-2 TGTGCCAGCAGCTTTTTTAGGACGCAGTATTTT CASSFFRTQYF
- once TRBJ2-5 TRBV5-1 TGCGCCAGCAGCCCGGCCTTCGGCAGCCAAGAGACCCAGTACTTC CASSPAFGSQETQYF
TRBD1 few TRBJ2-1 TRBV28 TGTGCCAGCACGTCAGGACAGGGACACAATGAGCAGTTCTTC CASTSGQGHNEQFF
TRBD1 - TRBJ2-7 TRBV6-5 TGTGCCAGCCGGGACAGGTTGTCCTACGAGCAGTACTTC CASRDRLSYEQYF
- - TRBJ1-1 TRBV20-1 TGCAGTGCAAGGGGGTACTACACTGAAGCTTTCTTT CSARGYYTEAFF
TRBD1 few TRBJ2-3 TRBV29-1 TGCAGCGTAGTGACAGGGAGTATCCCCCTTACGCAGTATTTT CSVVTGSIPLTQYF
- few TRBJ2-3 TRBV5-5 TGTGCCAGCAGCTCCAGGGGACCACCCCCCACAGATACGCAGTATTTT CASSSRGPPPTDTQYF
- few TRBJ2-7 TRBV2 TGTGCCAGCAGTGAACCTATCCCCTACGAGCAGTACTTC CASSEPIPYEQYF
- - TRBJ1-2 TRBV6-2/TRBV6-3 TGTGCCAGCAGGATGACAGTTTTATACTATGGCTACACCTTC CASRMTVLYYGYTF
- - TRBJ2-5 TRBV15 TGTGCCACCAGCAGAGCAGGGGTCCCAGAGACCCAGTACTTC CATSRAGVPETQYF
- few TRBJ2-1 TRBV6-1 TGTGCCAGCAGTGGCCTTAGCAGTTCCTACAATGAGCAGTTCTTC CASSGLSSSYNEQFF
- once TRBJ2-3 TRBV7-7 TGTGCCAGCAGCCTTACAGAGGACAGCACAGATACGCAGTATTTT CASSLTEDSTDTQYF
- - TRBJ2-3 TRBV6-6 TGTGCCAGCAGGCGTGCTAGCACAGATACGCAGTATTTT CASRRASTDTQYF
TRBD2 - TRBJ2-1 TRBV7-9 TGTGCCAGCAGTCCACCGGGACTAGCGACGACCAATGAGCAGTTCTTC CASSPPGLATTNEQFF
- - TRBJ2-1 TRBV29-1 TGCAGCGTCTCAGGCTGGCGGGACTACAATGAGCAGTTCTTC CSVSGWRDYNEQFF
- few TRBJ2-7 TRBV5-1 TGCGCCAGCAGCTTCCCGGACTCATCTACCTACGAGCAGTACTTC CASSFPDSSTYEQYF
- - TRBJ2-2 TRBV10-2 TGCGCCAGCAGTGCCCCCGACCCCCTACCCACCGGGGAGCTGTTTTTT CASSAPDPLPTGELFF
TRBD2 - TRBJ2-1 TRBV18 TGTGCCAGCTCCATCAGGACTAGCGGGGACAATGAGCAGTTCTTC CASSIRTSGDNEQFF
- - TRBJ2-1 TRBV29-1 TGCAGCGTTGAAAAACAGGGTCGGAATGGGCAGTTCTTC CSVEKQGRNGQFF
- - TRBJ2-1 TRBV20-1 TGCAGTGCTAGAAGAGGGTCCCTCTACAATGAGCAGTTCTTC CSARRGSLYNEQFF
- - TRBJ1-2 TRBV4-2 TGTGCCAGCAGCCAGGCAGTTGGGTATGGCTACACCTTC CASSQAVGYGYTF
- - TRBJ2-1 TRBV9 TGTGCCAGCAGCGTAGGCGGGTATCCCAATGAGCAGGTCTTC CASSVGGYPNEQVF
TRBD2 - TRBJ2-1 TRBV5-1 TGCGCCAGCAGACTCGGGGACTACAGCTCCTACAATGAGCAGTTCTTC CASRLGDYSSYNEQFF
TRBD1 - TRBJ2-1 TRBV12-3/TRBV12-4 TGTGCCAGCAGTTCGAGGACAGGCCCCAATGAGCAGTTCTTC CASSSRTGPNEQFF
TRBD1 - TRBJ1-6 TRBV3-1 TGTGCCAGCAACCAAGGACGGGACAGCAATTCACCCCTCCACTTT CASNQGRDSNSPLHF
- few TRBJ1-5 TRBV10-3 TGTGCCATCAGCCAAGGCAATCAGCCCCAGCATTTT CAISQGNQPQHF
- - TRBJ1-2 TRBV12-3/TRBV12-4 TGTGCCAGCAGTTTAGCCGGATGGTGGGACTATGGCTACACCTTC CASSLAGWWDYGYTF
- few TRBJ2-1 TRBV29-1 TGCAGCGCCGCTCCCGGGGGCAACGAGCAGTTCTTC CSAAPGGNEQFF